This T cell receptor (beta chain) comes out of a study of T cell clones after liver transplantation (dated by TCRdb to the late 2010s). Background for the entire study: Samples were obtained from ITN030ST, a randomized trial in which withdrawal of immunosuppression was attempted within 2 years of liver transplantation. Of the eight recipients, a few were HCV-positive, while the remaining recipients had been transplanted for non-autoimmune, non-viral indications. The subjects received no induction therapy and were kept on standard immunosuppression until randomization at 12-24 months post-transplant. Tolerance was defined as complete immunosuppression withdrawal for at least one year with no rise in liver enzymes beyond twice the upper limit of normal. Third party-reactive TCRbeta sequences from pre-transplant MLRs were also identified as an antigen-independent comparator for donor-reactive sequences. Donor-reactive T cell clones were identified by TCRbeta sequencing after a pre-transplant mixed lymphocyte reaction and then tracked in post-transplant blood. A cohort of 8 liver transplant recipients was studied, of whom 3 were classified as tolerant and 5 as non-tolerant. Blood samples were collected pre-transplant, pre-randomization before withdrawal, and post-randomization after either full withdrawal or failed withdrawal.

Thawed unstimulated PBMCs were stained for CD3, CD4 and CD8 and FACS-sorted into CD3+CD4+ and CD3+CD8+ populations. Randomization to immunosuppression withdrawal applied to every one of the 8 studied subjects. The Qiagen DNeasy Blood and Tissue Kit was used for isolation of genomic DNA. Broader findings and caveats from the paper: Low numbers of available donor cells limited the measurable donor-reactive repertoire in a couple of subjects. When repertoire turnover was taken into account, detection of donor-reactive sequences was significantly reduced in 7 of 8 subjects for CD4 and in 8 of 8 subjects for CD8. A greater decline was seen for donor-reactive sequences than for third party-reactive sequences, suggesting partial antigen-specific deletion unrelated to withdrawal success. Circulating donor-reactive CD4 TCRbeta sequences fell significantly post-transplant in most of the 8 subjects, irrespective of tolerance or HCV status. Without allograft tissue specimens, donor-reactive T cells may have migrated into the graft rather than being deleted. Because of small, heterogeneous patient numbers and non-standardized post-transplant time points, the conclusions were only preliminary.

Its CDR3 holds 15 amino acids, cysteine through phenylalanine. The DNA shown is the 45-base CDR3, in frame from base 1. As encoded in the germline V gene, CDR1 is MGHDK while CDR2 is SYGVNS. V loses 7 bases, J loses 5 bases, and the germline ends lie 17 bases apart. In regard to this clone: Its specific antigen is unknown. No much larger clone is present one base from it, and per-base qualities are unavailable.

Using immunoSEQ, frozen genomic DNA was subjected to high-throughput TCRbeta CDR3 sequencing, a process that included PCR amplification, mapping, bias correction and internal controls. Per the authors' processing: Only productive rearrangements were retained, with each unique TCRbeta sequence defined by its CDR3 nucleotide sequence together with its V and J gene. For a sequence to be called donor-reactive, it needed a frequency of at least 0.01% and at least 5-fold expansion in CFSE-low cells compared with unstimulated pre-transplant cells. To ensure at least 90% detection power, minimum frequency thresholds were set for each subject based on that subject's lowest-template unstimulated sample. Jensen-Shannon divergence between the top 1000 TCRbeta sequences post- versus pre-transplant served as the measure of repertoire turnover. Changes in detection of donor-reactive sequences were tested with two-sided Fisher's exact tests. The clones in this table, taken by TCRdb from immuneACCESS, are in-frame only. Not every clone is retained; where verified, under half of the shortfall comes from an unresolved V gene, and the cause of the rest is unknown. V and J calls and clone size follow that table, whereas D and trimming were derived from the DNA. The sample table contains 95,000 to 110,000 clones; only one count was recorded for roughly 80% of them. Around 3% of the sample is held by the ten biggest clonotypes.

The TCR originated in a human patient who received a liver transplant. Where a transplant has occurred, the graft donor may have supplied some of the T cells. In this chain, TRBV25-1 is recombined with TRBJ2-2; the D call could be TRBD1 or TRBD2, with each sharing 6 bases. The input for sequencing was CD4+ T cells from blood, taken around 4 years after liver transplant. The DNA sequence is given as TGTGCCAGCACTTCGGCGAGGGGGGTTACCGGGGAGCTGTTTTTT. This translates into CASTSARGVTGELFF.